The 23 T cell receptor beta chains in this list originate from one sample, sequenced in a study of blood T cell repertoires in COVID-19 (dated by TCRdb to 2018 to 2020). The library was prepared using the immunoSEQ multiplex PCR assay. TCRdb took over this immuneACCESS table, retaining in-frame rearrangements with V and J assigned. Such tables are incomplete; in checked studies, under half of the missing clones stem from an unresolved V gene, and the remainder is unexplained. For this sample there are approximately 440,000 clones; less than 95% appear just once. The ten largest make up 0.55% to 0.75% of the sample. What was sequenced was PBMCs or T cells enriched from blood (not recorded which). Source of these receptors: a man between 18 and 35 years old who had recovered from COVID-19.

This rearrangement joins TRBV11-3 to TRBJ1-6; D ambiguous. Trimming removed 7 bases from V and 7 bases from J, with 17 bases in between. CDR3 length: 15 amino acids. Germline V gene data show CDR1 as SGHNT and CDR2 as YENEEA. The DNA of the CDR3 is TGTGCCAGCAACTTCTCTCAAGGCGGGAATTCACCCCTCCACTTT. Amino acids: CASNFSQGGNSPLHF.

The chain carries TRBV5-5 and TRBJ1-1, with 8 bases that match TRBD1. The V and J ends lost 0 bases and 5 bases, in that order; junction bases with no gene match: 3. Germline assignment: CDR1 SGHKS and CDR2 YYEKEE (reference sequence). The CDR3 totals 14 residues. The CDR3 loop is CASSLADRETEAFF. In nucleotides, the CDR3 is TGTGCCAGCAGCTTGGCGGACAGGGAGACTGAAGCTTTCTTT.

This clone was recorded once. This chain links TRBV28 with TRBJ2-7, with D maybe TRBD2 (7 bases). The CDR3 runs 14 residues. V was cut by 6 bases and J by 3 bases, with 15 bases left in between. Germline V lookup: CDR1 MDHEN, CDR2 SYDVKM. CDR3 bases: TGTGCCAGCAGAGGGGGGGGGCGGGTCTACGAGCAGTACTTC. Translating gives CASRGGGRVYEQYF. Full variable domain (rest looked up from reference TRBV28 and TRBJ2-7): DVKVTQSSRYLVKRTGEKVFLECVQDMDHENMFWYRQDPGLGLRLIYFSYDVKMKEKGDIPEGYSVSREKKERFSLILESASTNQTSMYLCASRGGGRVYEQYFGPGTRLTVT.

In DNA form, the CDR3 reads TGTGCCAGCAGTGATTCGGGGAGGACCCAGTACTTC. As protein: CASSDSGRTQYF. The V gene is TRBV2, the J gene TRBJ2-5; maybe TRBD2 (5 bases). CDR3 length: 12 residues. The germline CDR1 and CDR2 sequences are SNHLY and FYNNEI. V lost 3 bases, J lost 7 bases, and 9 bases lay in between. The full variable domain, its missing parts supplied by reference TRBV2 and TRBJ2-5, is EPEVTQTPSHQVTQMGQEVILRCVPISNHLYFYWYRQILGQKVEFLVSFYNNEISEKSEIFDDQFSVERPDGSNFTLKIRSTKLEDSAMYFCASSDSGRTQYFGPGTRLLVL.

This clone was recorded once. In nucleotides, the CDR3 is TGTGCCAGCAGACGCACTTATGGCTACACCTTC. Its protein is CASRRTYGYTF. The V gene is TRBV2, the J gene TRBJ1-2; D ambiguous. Germline V gene sequence: CDR1 SNHLY, CDR2 FYNNEI. This CDR3 has 11 amino acids. Trimming pared 6 bases from V and 5 bases from J, leaving 7 bases between.

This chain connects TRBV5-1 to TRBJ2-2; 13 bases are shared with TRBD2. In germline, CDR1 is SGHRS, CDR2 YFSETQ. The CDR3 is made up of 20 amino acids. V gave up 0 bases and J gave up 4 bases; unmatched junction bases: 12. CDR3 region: CASSLVSGLAGSKVTGELFF. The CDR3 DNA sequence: TGCGCCAGCAGCTTGGTATCGGGACTAGCGGGGAGTAAAGTCACCGGGGAGCTGTTTTTT.

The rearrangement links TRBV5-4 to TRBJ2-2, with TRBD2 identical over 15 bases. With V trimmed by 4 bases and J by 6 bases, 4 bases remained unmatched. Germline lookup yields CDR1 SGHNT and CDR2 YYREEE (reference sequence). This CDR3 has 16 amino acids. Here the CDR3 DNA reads TGTGCCAGCAGCCGGACTAGCGGGAGGGCCGCCGGGGAGCTGTTTTTT. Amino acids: CASSRTSGRAAGELFF.

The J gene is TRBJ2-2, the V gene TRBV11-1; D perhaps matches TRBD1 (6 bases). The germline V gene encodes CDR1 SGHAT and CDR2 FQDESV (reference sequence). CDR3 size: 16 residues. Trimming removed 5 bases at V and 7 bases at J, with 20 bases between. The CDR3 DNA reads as TGTGCCAGCAGCCCAGGGGTAGAGAGGGTTCACGGGGAGCTGTTTTTT. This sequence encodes CASSPGVERVHGELFF. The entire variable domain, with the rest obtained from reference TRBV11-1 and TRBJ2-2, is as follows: EAEVAQSPRYKITEKSQAVAFWCDPISGHATLYWYRQILGQGPELLVQFQDESVVDDSQLPKDRFSAERLKGVDSTLKIQPAELGDSAMYLCASSPGVERVHGELFFGEGSRLTVL.

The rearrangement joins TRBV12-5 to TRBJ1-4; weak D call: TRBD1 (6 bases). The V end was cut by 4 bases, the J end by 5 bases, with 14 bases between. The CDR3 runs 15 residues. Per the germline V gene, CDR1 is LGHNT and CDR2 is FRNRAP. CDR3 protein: CASGSLGGPNEKLFF. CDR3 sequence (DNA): TGTGCTAGTGGTTCCTTAGGGGGACCCAATGAAAAACTGTTTTTT.

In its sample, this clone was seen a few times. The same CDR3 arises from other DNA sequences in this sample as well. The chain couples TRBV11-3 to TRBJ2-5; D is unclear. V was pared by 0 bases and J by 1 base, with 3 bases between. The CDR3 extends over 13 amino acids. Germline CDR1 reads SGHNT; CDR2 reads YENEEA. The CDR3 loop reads CASSLEAQETQYF. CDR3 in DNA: TGTGCCAGCAGCTTAGAGGCCCAAGAGACCCAGTACTTC. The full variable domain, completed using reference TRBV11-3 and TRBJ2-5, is EAGVVQSPRYKIIEKKQPVAFWCNPISGHNTLYWYLQNLGQGPELLIRYENEEAVDDSQLPKDRFSAERLKGVDSTLKIQPAELGDSAVYLCASSLEAQETQYFGPGTRLLVL.

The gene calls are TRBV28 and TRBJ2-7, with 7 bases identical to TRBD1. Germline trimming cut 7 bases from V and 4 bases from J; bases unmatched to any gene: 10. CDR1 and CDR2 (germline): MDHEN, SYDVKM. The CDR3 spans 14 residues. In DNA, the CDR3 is TGTGCCAGCACCTTTTGGGTGACAGGGTACGAGCAGTACTTC. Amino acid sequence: CASTFWVTGYEQYF.

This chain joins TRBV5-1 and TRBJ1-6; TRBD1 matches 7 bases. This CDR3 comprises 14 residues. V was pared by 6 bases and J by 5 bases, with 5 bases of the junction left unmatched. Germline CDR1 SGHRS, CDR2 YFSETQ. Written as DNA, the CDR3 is TGCGCCAGCACCGCCACAGGGGATAATTCACCCCTCCACTTT. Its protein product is CASTATGDNSPLHF.

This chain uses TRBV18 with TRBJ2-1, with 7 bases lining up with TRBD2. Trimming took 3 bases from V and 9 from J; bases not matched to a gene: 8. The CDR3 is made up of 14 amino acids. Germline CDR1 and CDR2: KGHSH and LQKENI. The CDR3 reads CASSPGGVTIEQFF. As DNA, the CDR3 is TGTGCCAGCTCACCGGGGGGGGTTACCATTGAGCAGTTCTTC.

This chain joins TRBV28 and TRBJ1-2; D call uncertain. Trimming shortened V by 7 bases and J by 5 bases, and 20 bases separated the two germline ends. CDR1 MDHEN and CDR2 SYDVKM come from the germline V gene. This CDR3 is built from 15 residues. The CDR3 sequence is CASTPETVPGYGYTF. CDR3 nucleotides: TGTGCCAGCACCCCGGAGACTGTCCCCGGGTATGGCTACACCTTC.

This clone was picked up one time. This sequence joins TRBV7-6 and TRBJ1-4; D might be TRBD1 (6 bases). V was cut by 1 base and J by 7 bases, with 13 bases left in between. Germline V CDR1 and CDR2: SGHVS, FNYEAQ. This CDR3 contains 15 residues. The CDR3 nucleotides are TGTGCCAGCAGCTTAGTAGGTGACAGGTCTGAAAAACTGTTTTTT. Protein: CASSLVGDRSEKLFF.

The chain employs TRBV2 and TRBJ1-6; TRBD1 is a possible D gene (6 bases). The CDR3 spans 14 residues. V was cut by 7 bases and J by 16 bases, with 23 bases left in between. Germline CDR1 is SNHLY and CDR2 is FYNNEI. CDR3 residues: CASTARGASPLLHF. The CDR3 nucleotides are TGTGCCAGCACCGCCCGGGGGGCCTCCCCTCTACTCCACTTT.

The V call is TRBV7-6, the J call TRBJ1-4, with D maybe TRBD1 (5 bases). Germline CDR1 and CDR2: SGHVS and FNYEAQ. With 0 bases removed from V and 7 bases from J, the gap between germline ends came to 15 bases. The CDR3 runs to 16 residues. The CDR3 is CASSLARGEIAEKLFF. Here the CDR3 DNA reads TGTGCCAGCAGCTTAGCGCGGGGGGAAATCGCTGAAAAACTGTTTTTT.

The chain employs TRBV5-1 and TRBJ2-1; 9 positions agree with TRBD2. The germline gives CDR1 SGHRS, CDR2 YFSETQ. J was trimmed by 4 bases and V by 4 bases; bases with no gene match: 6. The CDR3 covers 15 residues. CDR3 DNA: TGCGCCAGCAGCGTGACTAGCGGAAATTACAATGAGCAGTTCTTC. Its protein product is CASSVTSGNYNEQFF.

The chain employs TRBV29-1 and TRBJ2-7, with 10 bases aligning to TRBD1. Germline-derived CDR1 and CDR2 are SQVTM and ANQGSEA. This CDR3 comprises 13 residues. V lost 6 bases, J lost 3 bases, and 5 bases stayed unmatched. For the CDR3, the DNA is TGCAGCGTCTTGACAGGGGGCTACTACGAGCAGTACTTC. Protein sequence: CSVLTGGYYEQYF.

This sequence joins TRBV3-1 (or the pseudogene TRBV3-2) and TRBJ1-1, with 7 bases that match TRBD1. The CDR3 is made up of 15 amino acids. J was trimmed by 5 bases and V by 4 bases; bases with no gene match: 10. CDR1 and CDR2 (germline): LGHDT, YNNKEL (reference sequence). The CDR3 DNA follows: TGTGCCAGCAGCCCCCTGAGGGGGCAGGGAACTGAAGCTTTCTTT. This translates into CASSPLRGQGTEAFF.

The CDR3 spells CASSTGQGRTDTQYF. DNA of the CDR3: TGTGCCAGTAGTACGGGACAGGGACGCACAGATACGCAGTATTTT. The genes are TRBV19 and TRBJ2-3; 9 nucleotides align to TRBD1. V dropped 4 bases and J dropped 1; count of bases not matched to a gene: 3. Germline V gene data show CDR1 as LNHDA and CDR2 as SQIVND (reference sequence). The CDR3 runs to 15 residues.

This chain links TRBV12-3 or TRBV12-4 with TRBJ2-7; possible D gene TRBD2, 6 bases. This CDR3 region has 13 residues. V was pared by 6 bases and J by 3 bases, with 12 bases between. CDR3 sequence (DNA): TGTGCCAGCAGCCGCGGACTATACTACGAGCAGTACTTC. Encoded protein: CASSRGLYYEQYF.

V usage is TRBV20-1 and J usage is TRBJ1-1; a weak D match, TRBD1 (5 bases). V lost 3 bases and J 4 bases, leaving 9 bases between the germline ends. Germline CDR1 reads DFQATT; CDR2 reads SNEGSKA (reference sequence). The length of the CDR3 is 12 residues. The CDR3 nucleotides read TGCAGTGCTAGTTTAAGGGGCACTGAAGCTTTCTTT. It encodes CSASLRGTEAFF.